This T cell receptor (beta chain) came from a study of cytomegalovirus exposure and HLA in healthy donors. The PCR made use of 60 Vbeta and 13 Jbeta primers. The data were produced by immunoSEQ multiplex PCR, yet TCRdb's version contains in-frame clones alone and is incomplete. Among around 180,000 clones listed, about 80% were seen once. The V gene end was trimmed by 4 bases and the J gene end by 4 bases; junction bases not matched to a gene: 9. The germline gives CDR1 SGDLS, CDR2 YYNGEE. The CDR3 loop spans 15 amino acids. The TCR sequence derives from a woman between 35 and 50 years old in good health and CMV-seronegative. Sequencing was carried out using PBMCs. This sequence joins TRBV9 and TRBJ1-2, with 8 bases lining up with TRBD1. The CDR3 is CASSPMTGATYGYTF. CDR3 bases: TGTGCCAGCAGCCCTATGACAGGGGCCACCTATGGCTACACCTTC.